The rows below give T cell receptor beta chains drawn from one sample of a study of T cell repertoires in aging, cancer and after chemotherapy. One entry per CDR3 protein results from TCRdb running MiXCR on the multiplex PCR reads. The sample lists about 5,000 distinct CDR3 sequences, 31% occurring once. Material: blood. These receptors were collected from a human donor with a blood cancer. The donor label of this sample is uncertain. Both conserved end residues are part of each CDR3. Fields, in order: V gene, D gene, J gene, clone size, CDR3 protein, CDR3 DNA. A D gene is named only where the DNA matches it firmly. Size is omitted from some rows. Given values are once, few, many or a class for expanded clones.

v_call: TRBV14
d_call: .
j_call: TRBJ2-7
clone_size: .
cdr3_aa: CASSGQRYEQYF
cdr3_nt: TGTGCCAGCAGCGGACAGAGATACGAGCAGTACTTC

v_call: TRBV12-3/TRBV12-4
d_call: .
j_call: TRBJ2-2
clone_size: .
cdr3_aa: CASSLLRVGELFF
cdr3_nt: TGTGCCAGCAGTTTACTCAGGGTGGGGGAGCTGTTTTTT

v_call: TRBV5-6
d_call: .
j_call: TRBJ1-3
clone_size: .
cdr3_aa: CASSFPPSSGNTIYF
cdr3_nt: TGTGCCAGCAGCTTTCCTCCAAGCTCTGGAAACACCATATATTTT

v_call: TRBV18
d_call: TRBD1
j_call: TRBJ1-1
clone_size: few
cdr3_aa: CASSRGQGAWNTEAFF
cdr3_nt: TGTGCCAGCTCACGGGGACAGGGGGCATGGAACACTGAAGCTTTCTTT

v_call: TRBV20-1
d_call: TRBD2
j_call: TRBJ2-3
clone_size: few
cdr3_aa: CSARDRSGRALTDTQYF
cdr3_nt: TGCAGTGCTAGAGATCGAAGCGGGAGGGCCCTCACAGATACGCAGTATTTT

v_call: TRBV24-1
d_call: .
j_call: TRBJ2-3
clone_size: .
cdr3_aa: CATSDGGTATDTQYF
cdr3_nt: TGTGCCACCAGTGATGGGGGGACAGCCACAGATACGCAGTATTTT

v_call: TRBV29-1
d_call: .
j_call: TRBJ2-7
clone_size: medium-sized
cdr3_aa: CSVEDKAGVYEQYF
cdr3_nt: TGCAGCGTTGAAGATAAGGCAGGGGTCTACGAGCAGTACTTC

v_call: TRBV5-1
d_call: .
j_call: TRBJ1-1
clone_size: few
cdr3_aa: CASSFLKGTMNTEAFF
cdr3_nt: TGCGCCAGCAGCTTTCTCAAGGGAACCATGAACACTGAAGCTTTCTTT

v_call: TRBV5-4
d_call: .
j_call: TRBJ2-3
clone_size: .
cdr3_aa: CASSSRDRRQDTQYF
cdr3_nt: TGTGCCAGCAGCTCGCGGGACCGCCGCCAAGATACGCAGTATTTT

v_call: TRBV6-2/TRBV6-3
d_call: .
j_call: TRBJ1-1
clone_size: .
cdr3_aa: CASSYPTIRNTEAFF
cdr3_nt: TGTGCCAGCAGCTACCCGACCATTCGGAACACTGAAGCTTTCTTT

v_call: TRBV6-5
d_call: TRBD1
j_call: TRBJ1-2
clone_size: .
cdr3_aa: CASSPAGQGWGNYGYTF
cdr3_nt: TGTGCCAGCAGCCCGGCGGGACAGGGATGGGGTAACTATGGCTACACCTTC

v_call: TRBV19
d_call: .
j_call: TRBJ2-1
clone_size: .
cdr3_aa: CASSQTRGIVNEQFF
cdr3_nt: TGTGCCAGTAGCCAGACAAGGGGGATAGTGAATGAGCAGTTCTTC

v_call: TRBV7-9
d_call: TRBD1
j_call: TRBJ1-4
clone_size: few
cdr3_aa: CASSLGTGPTNEKLFF
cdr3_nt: TGTGCCAGCAGCTTAGGGACAGGGCCAACTAATGAAAAACTGTTTTTT

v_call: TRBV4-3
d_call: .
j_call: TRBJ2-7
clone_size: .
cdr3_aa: CASSQDLGTEGYEQYF
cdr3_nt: TGCGCCAGCAGCCAAGATTTGGGGACTGAAGGATACGAGCAGTACTTC

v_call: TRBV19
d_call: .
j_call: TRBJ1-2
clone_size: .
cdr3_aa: CAIKIGLGANVNYGYTF
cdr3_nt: TGTGCCATTAAAATCGGTCTGGGGGCGAATGTCAACTATGGCTACACCTTC

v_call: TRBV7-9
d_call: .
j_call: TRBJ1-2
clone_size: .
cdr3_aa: CASSSVGGGSYGYTF
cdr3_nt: TGTGCCAGCAGCTCCGTAGGCGGGGGGAGCTATGGCTACACCTTC

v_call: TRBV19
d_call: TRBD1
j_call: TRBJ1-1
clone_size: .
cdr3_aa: CASSLHRGTEAFF
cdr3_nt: TGTGCCAGTAGTTTACACAGGGGCACTGAAGCTTTCTTT

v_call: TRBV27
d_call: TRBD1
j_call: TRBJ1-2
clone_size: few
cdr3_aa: CASSEGGTVYYGYTF
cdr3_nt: TGTGCCAGCAGTGAAGGTGGGACAGTGTACTATGGCTACACCTTC

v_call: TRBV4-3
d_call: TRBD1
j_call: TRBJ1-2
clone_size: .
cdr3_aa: CASSPRQGASGYTF
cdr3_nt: TGCGCCAGCAGCCCCAGACAGGGGGCAAGTGGCTACACCTTC

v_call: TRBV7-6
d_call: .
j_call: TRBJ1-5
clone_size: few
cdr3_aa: CASSLASGNNQPQHF
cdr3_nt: TGTGCCAGCAGCTTAGCGTCGGGAAACAATCAGCCCCAGCATTTT

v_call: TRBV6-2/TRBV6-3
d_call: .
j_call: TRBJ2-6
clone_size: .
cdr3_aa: CASTRGQLGANVLTF
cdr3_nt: TGTGCCAGCACTAGGGGACAACTTGGGGCCAACGTCCTGACTTTC

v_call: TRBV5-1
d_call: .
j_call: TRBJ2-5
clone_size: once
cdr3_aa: CASSLGLRDPRTQYF
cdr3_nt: TGCGCCAGCAGCTTGGGGCTCAGGGACCCCCGGACCCAGTACTTC

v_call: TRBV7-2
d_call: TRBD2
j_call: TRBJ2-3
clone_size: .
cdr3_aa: CASSLDGTRLYF
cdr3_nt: TGTGCCAGCAGCTTAGACGGGACTAGGTTGTATTTT

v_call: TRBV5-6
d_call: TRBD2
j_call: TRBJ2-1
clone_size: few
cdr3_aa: CASSFGLAGYSYNEQFF
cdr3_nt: TGTGCCAGCAGCTTTGGACTAGCGGGCTACTCCTACAATGAGCAGTTCTTC

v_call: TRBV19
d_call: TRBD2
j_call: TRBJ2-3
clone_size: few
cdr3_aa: CATSPGGALLTDTQYF
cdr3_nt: TGTGCCACTTCCCCGGGGGGGGCGCTCCTCACAGATACGCAGTATTTT

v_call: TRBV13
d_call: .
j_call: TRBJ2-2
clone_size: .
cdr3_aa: CASSLAPRTGRSGELFF
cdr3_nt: TGTGCCAGCAGCTTAGCTCCCCGGACGGGTCGCAGCGGGGAGCTGTTTTTT

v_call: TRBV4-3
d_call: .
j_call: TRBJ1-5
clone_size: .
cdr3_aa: CASSQDSLGSQPQHF
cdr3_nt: TGCGCCAGCAGCCAAGATTCGTTAGGTAGTCAGCCCCAGCATTTT

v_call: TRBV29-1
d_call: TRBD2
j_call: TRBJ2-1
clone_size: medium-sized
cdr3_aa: CSVEKLAGEGNEQFF
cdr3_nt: TGCAGCGTTGAAAAACTAGCGGGAGAGGGCAATGAGCAGTTCTTC

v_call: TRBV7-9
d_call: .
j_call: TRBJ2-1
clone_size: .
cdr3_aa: CASSQKGVSYNEQFF
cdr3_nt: TGTGCCAGCAGCCAAAAGGGAGTCTCCTACAATGAGCAGTTCTTC

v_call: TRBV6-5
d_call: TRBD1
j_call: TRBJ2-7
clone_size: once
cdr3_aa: CAIRTGDYEQYF
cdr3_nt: TGTGCCATCAGGACAGGGGACTACGAGCAGTACTTC

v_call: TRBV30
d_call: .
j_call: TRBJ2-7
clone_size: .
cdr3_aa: CAWSVGVGSGEQYF
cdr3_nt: TGTGCCTGGAGTGTTGGGGTGGGGAGTGGGGAGCAGTACTTC

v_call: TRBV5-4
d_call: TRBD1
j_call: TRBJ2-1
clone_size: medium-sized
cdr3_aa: CASSLDNRGPGNEQFF
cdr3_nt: TGTGCCAGCAGCTTGGACAACAGGGGGCCGGGCAATGAGCAGTTCTTC

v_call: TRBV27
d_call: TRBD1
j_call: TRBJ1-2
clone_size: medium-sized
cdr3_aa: CASSPRTGHYGYTF
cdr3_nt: TGTGCCAGCAGTCCAAGGACAGGGCACTATGGCTACACCTTC

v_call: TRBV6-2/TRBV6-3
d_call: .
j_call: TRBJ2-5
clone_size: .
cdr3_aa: CAITGRPSETQYF
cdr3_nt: TGTGCTATTACAGGGAGGCCCTCTGAGACCCAGTACTTC

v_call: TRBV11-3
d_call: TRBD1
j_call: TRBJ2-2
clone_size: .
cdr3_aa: CASSLTGTGDDTGELFF
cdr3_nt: TGTGCCAGCAGCTTAACGGGGACAGGGGATGACACCGGGGAGCTGTTTTTT

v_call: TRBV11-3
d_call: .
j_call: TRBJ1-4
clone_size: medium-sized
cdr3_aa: CASSQRYWATNEKLFF
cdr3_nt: TGTGCCAGCAGCCAACGATATTGGGCAACTAATGAAAAACTGTTTTTT

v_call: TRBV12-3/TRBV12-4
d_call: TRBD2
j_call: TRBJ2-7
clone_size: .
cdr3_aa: CASSPGGEQYF
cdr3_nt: TGTGCCAGCAGCCCGGGGGGGGAGCAGTACTTC

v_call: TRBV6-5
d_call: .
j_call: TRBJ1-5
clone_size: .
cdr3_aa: CASSSGGLGNQRQHF
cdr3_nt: TGTGCCAGCAGTTCAGGTGGGTTAGGCAATCAGCGCCAGCATTTT

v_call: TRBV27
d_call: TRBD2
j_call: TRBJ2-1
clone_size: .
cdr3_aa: CASSLLAGNNEQFF
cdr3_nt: TGTGCCAGCAGTTTATTAGCGGGGAACAATGAGCAGTTCTTC

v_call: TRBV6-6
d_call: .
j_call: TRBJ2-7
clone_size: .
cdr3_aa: CASSLLSYSYEQYF
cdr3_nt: TGTGCCAGCAGTCTACTATCCTACTCCTACGAGCAGTACTTC

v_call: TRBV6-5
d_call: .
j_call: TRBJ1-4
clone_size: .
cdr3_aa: CASSYGGREKLFF
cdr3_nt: TGTGCCAGCAGTTACGGGGGGCGTGAAAAACTGTTTTTT

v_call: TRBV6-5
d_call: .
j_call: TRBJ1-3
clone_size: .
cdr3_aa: CASMRSHSGNTIYF
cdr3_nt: TGTGCCAGCATGAGGAGTCACTCTGGAAACACCATATATTTT

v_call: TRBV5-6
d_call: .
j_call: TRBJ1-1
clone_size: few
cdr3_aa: CASSLYSPGRTEAFF
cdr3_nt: TGTGCCAGCAGCTTATATTCGCCCGGTCGGACTGAAGCTTTCTTT

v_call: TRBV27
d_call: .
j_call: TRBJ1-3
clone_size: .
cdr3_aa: CATRWPSYGNTIYF
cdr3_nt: TGTGCCACGCGGTGGCCGAGCTATGGAAACACCATATATTTT

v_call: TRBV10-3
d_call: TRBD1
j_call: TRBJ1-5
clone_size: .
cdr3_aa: CAISPGQGRQPQHF
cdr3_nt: TGTGCCATTTCTCCGGGACAGGGTAGGCAGCCCCAGCATTTT

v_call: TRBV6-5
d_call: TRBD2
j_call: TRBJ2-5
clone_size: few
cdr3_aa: CASSYLRIAGGQETQYF
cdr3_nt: TGTGCCAGCAGTTACCTTAGGATAGCGGGGGGGCAAGAGACCCAGTACTTC

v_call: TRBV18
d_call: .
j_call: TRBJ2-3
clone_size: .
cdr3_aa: CASQTAGRGYTDTQYF
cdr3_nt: TGTGCCAGCCAGACCGCCGGGCGGGGATACACAGATACGCAGTATTTT

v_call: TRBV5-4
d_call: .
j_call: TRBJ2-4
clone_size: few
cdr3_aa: CASSLSQNPVAKNIQYF
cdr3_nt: TGTGCCAGCAGCTTATCACAGAACCCCGTTGCCAAAAACATTCAGTACTTC

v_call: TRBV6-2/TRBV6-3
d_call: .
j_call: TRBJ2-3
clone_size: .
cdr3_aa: CASRSQGRSTDTQYF
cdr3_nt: TGTGCCAGCAGGTCACAGGGACGTAGCACAGATACGCAGTATTTT

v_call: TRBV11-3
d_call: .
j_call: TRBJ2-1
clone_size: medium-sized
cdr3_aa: CASSLDRGVRRNNEQFF
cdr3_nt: TGTGCCAGCAGCTTAGATCGAGGGGTTAGGCGTAACAATGAGCAGTTCTTC

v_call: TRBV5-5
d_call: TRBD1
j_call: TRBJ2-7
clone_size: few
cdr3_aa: CASSLQGFYEQYF
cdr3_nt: TGTGCCAGCAGCCTACAGGGGTTCTACGAGCAGTACTTC

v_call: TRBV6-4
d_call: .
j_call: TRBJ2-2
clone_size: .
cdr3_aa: CASRVRTSTGELFF
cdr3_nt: TGTGCCAGCAGAGTACGGACATCCACCGGGGAGCTGTTTTTT

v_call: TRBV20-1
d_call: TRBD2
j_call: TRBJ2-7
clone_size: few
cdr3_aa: CSARELAASSYEQYF
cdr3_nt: TGCAGTGCTAGAGAACTAGCGGCGAGCTCCTACGAGCAGTACTTC

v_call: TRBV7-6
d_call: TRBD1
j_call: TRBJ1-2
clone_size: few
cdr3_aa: CASSIGTDYGYTF
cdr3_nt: TGTGCCAGCAGCATCGGGACAGACTATGGCTACACCTTC

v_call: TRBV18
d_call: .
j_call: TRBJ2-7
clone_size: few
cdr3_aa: CASSPPGSQISYEQYF
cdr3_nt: TGTGCCAGCTCACCACCGGGGTCACAGATTTCCTACGAGCAGTACTTC

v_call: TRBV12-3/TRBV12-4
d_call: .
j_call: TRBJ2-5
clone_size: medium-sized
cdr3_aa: CASSFTGGTETQYF
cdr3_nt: TGTGCCAGCAGTTTTACAGGAGGGACAGAGACCCAGTACTTC

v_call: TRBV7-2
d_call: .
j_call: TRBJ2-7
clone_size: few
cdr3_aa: CASSLGWGYEQYF
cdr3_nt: TGTGCCAGCAGCTTAGGGTGGGGCTACGAGCAGTACTTC

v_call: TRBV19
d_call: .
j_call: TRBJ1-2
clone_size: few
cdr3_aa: CASSAGGRFYGYTF
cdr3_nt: TGTGCCAGTAGTGCCGGAGGTAGGTTCTATGGCTACACCTTC

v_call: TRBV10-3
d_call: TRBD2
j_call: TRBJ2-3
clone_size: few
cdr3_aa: CAISGSWTSGSDTQYF
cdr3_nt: TGTGCCATCAGTGGCTCCTGGACTAGCGGGAGTGATACGCAGTATTTT

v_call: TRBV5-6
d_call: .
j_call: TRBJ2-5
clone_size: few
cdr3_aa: CASSLASASEETQYF
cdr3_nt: TGTGCCAGCAGCTTGGCGAGCGCCAGCGAAGAGACCCAGTACTTC